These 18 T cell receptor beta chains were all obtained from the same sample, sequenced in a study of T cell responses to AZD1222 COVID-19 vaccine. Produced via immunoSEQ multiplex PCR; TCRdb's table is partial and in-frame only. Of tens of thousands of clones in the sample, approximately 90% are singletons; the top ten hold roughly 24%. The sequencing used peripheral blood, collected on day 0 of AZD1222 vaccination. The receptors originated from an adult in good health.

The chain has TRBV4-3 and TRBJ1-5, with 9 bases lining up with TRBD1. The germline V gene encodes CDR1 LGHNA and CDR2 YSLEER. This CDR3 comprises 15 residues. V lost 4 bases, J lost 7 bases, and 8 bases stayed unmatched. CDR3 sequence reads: CASSLGTGIGQPQHF. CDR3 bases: TGCGCCAGCAGCCTAGGGACAGGGATCGGGCAGCCCCAGCATTTT.

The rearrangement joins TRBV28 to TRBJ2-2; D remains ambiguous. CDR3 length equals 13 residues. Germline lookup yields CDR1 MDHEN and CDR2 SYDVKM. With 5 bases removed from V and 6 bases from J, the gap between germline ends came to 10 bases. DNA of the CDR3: TGTGCCAGCAGTGCGCCTAAACCCGGGGAGCTGTTTTTT. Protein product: CASSAPKPGELFF.

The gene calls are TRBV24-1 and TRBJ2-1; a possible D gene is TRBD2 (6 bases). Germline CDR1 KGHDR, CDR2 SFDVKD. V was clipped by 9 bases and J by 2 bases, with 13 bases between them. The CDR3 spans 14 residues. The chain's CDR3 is CATSSSGPYNEQFF. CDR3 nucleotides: TGTGCCACCTCGTCGAGCGGGCCCTACAATGAGCAGTTCTTC.

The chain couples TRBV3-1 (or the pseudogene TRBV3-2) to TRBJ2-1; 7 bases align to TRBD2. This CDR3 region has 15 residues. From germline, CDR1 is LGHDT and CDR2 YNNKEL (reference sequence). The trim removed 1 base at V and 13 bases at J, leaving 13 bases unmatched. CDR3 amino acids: CASSQAGRREPKQFF. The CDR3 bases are TGTGCCAGCAGCCAAGCGGGTCGGCGGGAGCCGAAACAGTTCTTC.

DNA of the CDR3: TGTGCCAGCAGTAACACACTAGCGGGGAACCAAGAGACCCAGTACTTC. Amino acids: CASSNTLAGNQETQYF. The chain employs TRBV6-2 or TRBV6-3 and TRBJ2-5, with 10 bases identical to TRBD2. The V and J ends lost 5 bases and 0 bases, in that order; junction bases with no gene match: 6. The CDR3 is made up of 16 amino acids. Per the germline V gene, CDR1 is MNHEY and CDR2 is SVGEGT.

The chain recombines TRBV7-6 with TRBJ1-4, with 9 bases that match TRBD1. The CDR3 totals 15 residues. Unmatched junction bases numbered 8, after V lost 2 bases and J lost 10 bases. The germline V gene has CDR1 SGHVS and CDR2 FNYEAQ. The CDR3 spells CASSLWDREGGKLFF. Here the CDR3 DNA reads TGTGCCAGCAGCTTATGGGACAGGGAGGGAGGAAAACTGTTTTTT.

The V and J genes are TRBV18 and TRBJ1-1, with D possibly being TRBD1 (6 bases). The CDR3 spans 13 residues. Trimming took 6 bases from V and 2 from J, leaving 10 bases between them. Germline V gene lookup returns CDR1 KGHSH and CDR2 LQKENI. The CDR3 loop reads CASSEDRNTEAFF. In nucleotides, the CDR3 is TGTGCCAGCTCCGAGGACAGAAACACTGAAGCTTTCTTT. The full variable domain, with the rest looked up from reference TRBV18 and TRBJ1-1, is NAGVMQNPRHLVRRRGQEARLRCSPMKGHSHVYWYRQLPEEGLKFMVYLQKENIIDESGMPKERFSAEFPKEGPSILRIQQVVRGDSAAYFCASSEDRNTEAFFGQGTRLTVV.

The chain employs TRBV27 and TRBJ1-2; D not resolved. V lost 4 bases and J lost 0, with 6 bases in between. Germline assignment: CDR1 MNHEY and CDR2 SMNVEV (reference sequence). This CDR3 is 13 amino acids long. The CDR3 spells CASSSATNYGYTF. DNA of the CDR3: TGTGCCAGCAGTTCCGCTACTAACTATGGCTACACCTTC.

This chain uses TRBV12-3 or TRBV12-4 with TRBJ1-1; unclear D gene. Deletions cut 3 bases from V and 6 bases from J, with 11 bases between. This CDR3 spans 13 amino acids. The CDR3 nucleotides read TGTGCCAGCAGTTTCGTGTTGTCAGCTGAAGCTTTCTTT. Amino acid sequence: CASSFVLSAEAFF.

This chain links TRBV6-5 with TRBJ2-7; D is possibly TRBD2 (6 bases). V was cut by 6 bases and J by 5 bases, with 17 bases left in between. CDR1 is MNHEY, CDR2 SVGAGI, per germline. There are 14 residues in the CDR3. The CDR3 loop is CASSQTSLRDEQYF. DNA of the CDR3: TGTGCCAGCAGCCAGACTAGTTTGCGGGACGAGCAGTACTTC.

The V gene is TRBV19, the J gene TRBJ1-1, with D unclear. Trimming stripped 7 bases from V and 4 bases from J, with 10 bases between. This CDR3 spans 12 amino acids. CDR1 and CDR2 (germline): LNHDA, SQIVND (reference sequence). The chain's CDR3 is CASKETATEAFF. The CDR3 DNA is TGTGCCAGTAAGGAAACGGCCACTGAAGCTTTCTTT.

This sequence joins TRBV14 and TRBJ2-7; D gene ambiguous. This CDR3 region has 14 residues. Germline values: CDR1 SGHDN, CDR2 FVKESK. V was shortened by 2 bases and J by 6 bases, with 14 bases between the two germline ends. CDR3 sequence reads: CASSQQHGVAEQYF. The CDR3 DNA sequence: TGTGCCAGCAGCCAACAACATGGGGTTGCCGAGCAGTACTTC.

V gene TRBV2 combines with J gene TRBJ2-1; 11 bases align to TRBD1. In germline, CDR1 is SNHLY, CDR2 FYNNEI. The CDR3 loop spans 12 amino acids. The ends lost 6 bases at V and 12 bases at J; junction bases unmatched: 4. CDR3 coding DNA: TGTGCCAGCAGCGGACAGGGGGCCCGGCAGTTCTTC. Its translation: CASSGQGARQFF. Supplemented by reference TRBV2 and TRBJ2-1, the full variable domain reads EPEVTQTPSHQVTQMGQEVILRCVPISNHLYFYWYRQILGQKVEFLVSFYNNEISEKSEIFDDQFSVERPDGSNFTLKIRSTKLEDSAMYFCASSGQGARQFFGPGTRLTVL.

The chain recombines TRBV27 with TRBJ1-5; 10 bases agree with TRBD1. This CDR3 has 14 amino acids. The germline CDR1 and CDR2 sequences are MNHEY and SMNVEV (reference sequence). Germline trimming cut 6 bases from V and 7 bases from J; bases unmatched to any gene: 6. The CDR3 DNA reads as TGTGCCAGCAGCCAAGGACAGGGGGAGCAGCCCCAGCATTTT. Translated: CASSQGQGEQPQHF.

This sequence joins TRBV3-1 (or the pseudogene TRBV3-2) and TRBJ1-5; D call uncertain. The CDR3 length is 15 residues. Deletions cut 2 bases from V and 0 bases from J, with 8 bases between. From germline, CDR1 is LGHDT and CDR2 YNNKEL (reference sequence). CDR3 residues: CASSQSDYSNQPQHF. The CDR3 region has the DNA TGTGCCAGCAGCCAATCAGATTATAGCAATCAGCCCCAGCATTTT.

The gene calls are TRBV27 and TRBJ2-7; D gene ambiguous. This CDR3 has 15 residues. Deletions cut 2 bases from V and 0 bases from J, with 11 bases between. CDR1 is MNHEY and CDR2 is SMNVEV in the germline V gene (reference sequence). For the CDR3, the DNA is TGTGCCAGCAGTTTACGGCGCCTGAGCTCCTACGAGCAGTACTTC. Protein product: CASSLRRLSSYEQYF.

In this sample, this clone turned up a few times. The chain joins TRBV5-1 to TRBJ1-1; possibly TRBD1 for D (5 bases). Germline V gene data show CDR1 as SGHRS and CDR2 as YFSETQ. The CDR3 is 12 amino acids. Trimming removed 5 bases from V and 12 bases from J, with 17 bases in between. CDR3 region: CASRGEGSVTFF. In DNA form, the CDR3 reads TGCGCCAGCAGAGGGGAGGGGTCGGTAACTTTCTTT.

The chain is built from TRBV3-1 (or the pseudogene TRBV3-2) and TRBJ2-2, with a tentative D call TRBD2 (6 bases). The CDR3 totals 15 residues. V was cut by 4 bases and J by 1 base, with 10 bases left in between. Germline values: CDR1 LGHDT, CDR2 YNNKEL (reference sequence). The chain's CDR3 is CASSRRDLNTGELFF. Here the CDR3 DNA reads TGTGCCAGCAGCCGCCGGGACTTGAACACCGGGGAGCTGTTTTTT.